What follows are 9 T cell receptor beta chains derived from one specimen sequenced in a study of blood T cell repertoires in COVID-19. Sequencing was performed with immunoSEQ multiplex PCR; in TCRdb, only in-frame clones are kept and a portion is missing. Here the sample spans about 170,000 clones, approximately 92% being singletons. The sequencing input was peripheral blood. The receptors shown here come from a man between 25 and 39 years old with COVID-19, enrolled during active disease.

The chain is built from TRBV5-1 and TRBJ1-5, with D perhaps TRBD1 (6 bases). The ends were cut back, 0 bases at V and 11 bases at J, with 18 bases in the middle. Germline V gene sequence: CDR1 SGHRS, CDR2 YFSETQ. The CDR3 covers 15 residues. The CDR3: CASSLGQASTGSQHF. The CDR3 DNA sequence: TGCGCCAGCAGCTTGGGACAGGCTTCTACCGGGTCCCAGCATTTT. The full variable domain, in which reference TRBV5-1 and TRBJ1-5 provide the parts outside the CDR3, is KAGVTQTPRYLIKTRGQQVTLSCSPISGHRSVSWYQQTPGQGLQFLFEYFSETQRNKGNFPGRFSGRQFSNSRSEMNVSTLELGDSALYLCASSLGQASTGSQHFGDGTRLSIL.

This chain connects TRBV11-3 to TRBJ2-5; D is uncertain. Per germline, CDR1 SGHNT and CDR2 YENEEA. V shed 1 base and J shed 2 bases, with 8 bases lying between them. The CDR3 covers 14 residues. This chain's CDR3 is CASSLGPSQETQYF. CDR3 DNA sequence: TGTGCCAGCAGCTTAGGGCCATCGCAAGAGACCCAGTACTTC.

The V and J genes are TRBV4-3 and TRBJ1-1; D unresolved. In germline, CDR1 is LGHNA, CDR2 YSLEER. The CDR3 length is 17 residues. The V end lost 0 bases, the J end lost 0 bases, and 14 bases lay between the germline ends. CDR3 nucleotide sequence: TGCGCCAGCAGCCAAGAGGCCGGGGAAGGAATGAACACTGAAGCTTTCTTT. This gives the protein CASSQEAGEGMNTEAFF.

The V gene is TRBV3-1 (or the pseudogene TRBV3-2), the J gene TRBJ2-1; D is uncertain. Looked up from germline, CDR1 is LGHDT and CDR2 is YNNKEL (reference sequence). This CDR3 spans 12 amino acids. With 0 bases removed from V and 7 bases from J, the gap between germline ends came to 4 bases. The CDR3 DNA reads TGTGCCAGCAGCCAAGATCGTAATGAGCAGTTCTTC. Protein: CASSQDRNEQFF.

The rearrangement joins TRBV4-3 to TRBJ1-2, with D perhaps TRBD1 (5 bases). V lost 1 base and J 1 base, leaving 7 bases between the germline ends. The CDR3 totals 14 residues. Per the germline V gene, CDR1 is LGHNA and CDR2 is YSLEER. CDR3 nucleotide sequence: TGCGCCAGCAGCCAAGGACAGAATAACTATGGCTACACCTTC. Its translation is CASSQGQNNYGYTF.

The V and J genes are TRBV11-1 and TRBJ2-1; possible D gene TRBD2, 6 bases. Germline V gene sequence: CDR1 SGHAT, CDR2 FQDESV (reference sequence). There are 14 residues in the CDR3. Trimming removed 0 bases from V and 3 bases from J, with 6 bases in between. CDR3 DNA sequence: TGTGCCAGCAGCTTAGCGGGGGGCTACAATGAGCAGTTCTTC. Amino acids: CASSLAGGYNEQFF.

The chain uses TRBV6-5 and TRBJ1-5; 8 bases align to TRBD1. The CDR3 sequence is 15 residues long. The V gene end was trimmed by 5 bases and the J gene end by 3 bases; junction bases not matched to a gene: 6. The germline CDR1 and CDR2 sequences are MNHEY and SVGAGI. CDR3 nucleotides: TGTGCCAGCAGTCTGACAGGGGTCGACAATCAGCCCCAGCATTTT. Translation: CASSLTGVDNQPQHF.

J is TRBJ2-1 and V is TRBV7-2; maybe TRBD1 (5 bases). Germline lookup yields CDR1 SGHTA and CDR2 FQGNSA. Between the trimmed V and J ends, which lost 7 bases and 8 bases, there was a span of 24 bases. The CDR3 sequence is 16 residues long. This CDR3 is CASMPKTVSELHEQFF. DNA for the CDR3: TGTGCCAGCATGCCTAAGACAGTGAGTGAACTCCATGAGCAGTTCTTC.

The CDR3 DNA reads as TGTGCCAGCAGTGGTGAACAGGGGGCGACGTACGAGCAGTACTTC. It specifies CASSGEQGATYEQYF. The V call is TRBV2, the J call TRBJ2-7, with 9 positions matching TRBD1. Germline V gives CDR1 SNHLY, CDR2 FYNNEI. V lost 4 bases to trimming and J lost 4 bases; unmatched junction nucleotides: 8. The CDR3 sequence is 15 residues long.